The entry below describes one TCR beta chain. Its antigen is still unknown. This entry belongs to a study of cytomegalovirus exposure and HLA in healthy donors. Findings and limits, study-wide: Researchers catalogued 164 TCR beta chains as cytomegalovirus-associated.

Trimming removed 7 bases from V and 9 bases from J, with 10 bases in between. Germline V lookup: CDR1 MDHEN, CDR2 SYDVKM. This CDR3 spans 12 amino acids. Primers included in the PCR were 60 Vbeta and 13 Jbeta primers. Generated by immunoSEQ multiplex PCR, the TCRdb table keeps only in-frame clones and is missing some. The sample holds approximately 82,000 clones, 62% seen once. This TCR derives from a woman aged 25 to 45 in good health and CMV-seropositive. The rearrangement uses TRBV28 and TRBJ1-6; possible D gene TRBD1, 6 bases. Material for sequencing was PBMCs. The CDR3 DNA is TGTGCCAGCACCTTAGGGGGTTCACCCCTCCACTTT. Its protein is CASTLGGSPLHF. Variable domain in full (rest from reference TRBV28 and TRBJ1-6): DVKVTQSSRYLVKRTGEKVFLECVQDMDHENMFWYRQDPGLGLRLIYFSYDVKMKEKGDIPEGYSVSREKKERFSLILESASTNQTSMYLCASTLGGSPLHFGNGTRLTVT.